This section outlines one TCR beta chain sequence together with its context. Reverse transcription of roughly 0.5 to 1 ug RNA was carried out with random hexamers. TCRdb reanalysed the immunoSEQ multiplex PCR reads using MiXCR and keeps one entry per CDR3 protein. The repertoire holds 150,000 to 200,000 distinct CDR3 sequences, with approximately 94% as singletons. The data were obtained in a study of CD8 T cells in Susac syndrome. V dropped 1 base and J dropped 5 bases, with 18 bases sitting between them. CDR1 SGHVS and CDR2 FNYEAQ come from the germline V gene. The CDR3 is 18 amino acids. Specimen: CD4+ T cells from PBMCs. This receptor was obtained from a human donor with multiple sclerosis. This sequence joins TRBV7-6 and TRBJ2-6; D may be TRBD2 (5 bases). The CDR3 region is CASSLGNGGLRRANVLTF. CDR3 sequence (DNA): TGTGCCAGCAGCTTAGGGAACGGAGGTCTTCGTAGGGCCAACGTCCTGACTTTC.